This is a list of T cell receptor beta chains from one sample in a study of blood T cell repertoires in COVID-19. The data were produced by immunoSEQ multiplex PCR, yet TCRdb's version contains in-frame clones alone and is incomplete. Of roughly 200,000 clones in the sample, about 87% were seen once. Sequencing input: PBMCs or T cells enriched from blood (not recorded which). Receptors originate from a woman in her twenties or thirties who had recovered from COVID-19. CDR3s include the opening cysteine and the closing phenylalanine or tryptophan. D genes are given only for firm matches. Not every row has a clone size; where given, it reads once, few, many or a size class.

D,V,size,J,DNA,CDR3
TRBD1,TRBV25-1,.,TRBJ1-2,TGTGCCAGCAGTGAATCTGGGACAGACTATGGCTACACCTTC,CASSESGTDYGYTF
.,TRBV5-5,.,TRBJ2-3,TGTGCCAGCAGCTTGATCCGGGTGAATGGAGATACGCAGTATTTT,CASSLIRVNGDTQYF
.,TRBV19,.,TRBJ2-7,TGTGCCAGTAGTAGCCCAGGGGAGCCAACCTACGAGCAGTACTTC,CASSSPGEPTYEQYF
.,TRBV4-3,once,TRBJ1-6,TGCGCCAGCAGCCTCTTTAGAAGCCGACAGGCCTCAAATTCACCCCTCCACTTT,CASSLFRSRQASNSPLHF
TRBD1,TRBV24-1,.,TRBJ1-5,TGTGCCACCAGTGATTTGCGGGAAACGACAGGGGGTAATAGCAATCAGCCCCAGCATTTT,CATSDLRETTGGNSNQPQHF
.,TRBV9,.,TRBJ2-7,TGTGCCAGCAGCGTAGGGGACTCGTACGAGCAGTACTTC,CASSVGDSYEQYF
.,TRBV15,many,TRBJ2-6,TGTGCCACCAGCAGAGATACAGCCTCTGGGGCCAACGTCCTGACTTTC,CATSRDTASGANVLTF
.,TRBV19,.,TRBJ1-2,TGTGCCAGTAGTATGGTGGGGAGCTATGGCTACACCTTC,CASSMVGSYGYTF
TRBD2,TRBV18,.,TRBJ2-1,TGTGCCAGCTCGCTGGGACTAGCGCTCTACAATGAGCAGTTCTTC,CASSLGLALYNEQFF
.,TRBV18,.,TRBJ1-2,TGTGCCAGCTCACCCGACCAGGAAAACAGGGCGCGTTTGGGTGGCTACACCTTC,CASSPDQENRARLGGYTF
TRBD1,TRBV19,once,TRBJ1-5,TGTGCCAGTAGTATAGACGGGACAGGGAACAATCAGCCCCAGCATTTT,CASSIDGTGNNQPQHF
.,TRBV5-1,.,TRBJ1-6,TGCGCCAGCAGCTTGGTTCAGCGGGGCTTGAGCTCCTATAATTCACCCCTCCACTTT,CASSLVQRGLSSYNSPLHF
TRBD2,TRBV3-1/TRBV3-2,.,TRBJ2-3,TGTGCCAGCAGCCAAGATCTGCTAGCGGGGGCCGGAGATACGCAGTATTTT,CASSQDLLAGAGDTQYF
TRBD1,TRBV9,.,TRBJ1-3,TGTGCCAGCAGCCCCCGGACAGGGCTTTCCGGAAACACCATATATTTT,CASSPRTGLSGNTIYF
.,TRBV11-2,.,TRBJ2-3,TGTGCCAGCAGCCCCGGCGTCGGTCTAGTGGCAGATACGCAGTATTTT,CASSPGVGLVADTQYF
.,TRBV12-5,few,TRBJ1-3,TGTGCTAGTGGTGACGGACAGTCTGGAAACACCATATATTTT,CASGDGQSGNTIYF